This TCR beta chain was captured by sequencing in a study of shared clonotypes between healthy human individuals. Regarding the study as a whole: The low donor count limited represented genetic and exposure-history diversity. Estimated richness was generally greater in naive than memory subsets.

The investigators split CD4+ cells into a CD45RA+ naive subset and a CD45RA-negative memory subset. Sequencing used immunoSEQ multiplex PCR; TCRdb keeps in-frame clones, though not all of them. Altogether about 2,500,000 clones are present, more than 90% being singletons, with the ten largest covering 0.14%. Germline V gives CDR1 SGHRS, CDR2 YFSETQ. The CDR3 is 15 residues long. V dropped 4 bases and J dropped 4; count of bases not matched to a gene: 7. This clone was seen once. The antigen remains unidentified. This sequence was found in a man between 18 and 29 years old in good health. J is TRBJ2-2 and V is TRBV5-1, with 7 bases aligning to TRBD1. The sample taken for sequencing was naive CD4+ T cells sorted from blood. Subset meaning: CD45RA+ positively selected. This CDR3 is CASSLSAGGTGELFF. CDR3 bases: TGCGCCAGCAGCCTTTCCGCAGGGGGCACCGGGGAGCTGTTTTTT.